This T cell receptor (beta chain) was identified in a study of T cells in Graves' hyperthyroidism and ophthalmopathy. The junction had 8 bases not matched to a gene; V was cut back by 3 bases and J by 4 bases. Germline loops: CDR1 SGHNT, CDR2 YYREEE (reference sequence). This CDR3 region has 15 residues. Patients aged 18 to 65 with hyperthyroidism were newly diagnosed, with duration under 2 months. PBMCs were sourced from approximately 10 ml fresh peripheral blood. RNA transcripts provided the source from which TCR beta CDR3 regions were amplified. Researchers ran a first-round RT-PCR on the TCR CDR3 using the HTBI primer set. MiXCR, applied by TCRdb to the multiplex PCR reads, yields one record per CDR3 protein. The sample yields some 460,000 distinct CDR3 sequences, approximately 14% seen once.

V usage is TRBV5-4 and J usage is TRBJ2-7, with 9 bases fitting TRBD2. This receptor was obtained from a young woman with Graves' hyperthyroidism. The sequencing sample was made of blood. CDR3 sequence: CASSSRASGKYEQYF. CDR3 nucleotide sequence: TGTGCCAGCAGCTCCCGTGCTAGCGGGAAGTACGAGCAGTACTTC. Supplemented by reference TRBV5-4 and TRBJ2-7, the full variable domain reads ETGVTQSPTHLIKTRGQQVTLRCSSQSGHNTVSWYQQALGQGPQFIFQYYREEENGRGNFPPRFSGLQFPNYSSELNVNALELDDSALYLCASSSRASGKYEQYFGPGTRLTVT.